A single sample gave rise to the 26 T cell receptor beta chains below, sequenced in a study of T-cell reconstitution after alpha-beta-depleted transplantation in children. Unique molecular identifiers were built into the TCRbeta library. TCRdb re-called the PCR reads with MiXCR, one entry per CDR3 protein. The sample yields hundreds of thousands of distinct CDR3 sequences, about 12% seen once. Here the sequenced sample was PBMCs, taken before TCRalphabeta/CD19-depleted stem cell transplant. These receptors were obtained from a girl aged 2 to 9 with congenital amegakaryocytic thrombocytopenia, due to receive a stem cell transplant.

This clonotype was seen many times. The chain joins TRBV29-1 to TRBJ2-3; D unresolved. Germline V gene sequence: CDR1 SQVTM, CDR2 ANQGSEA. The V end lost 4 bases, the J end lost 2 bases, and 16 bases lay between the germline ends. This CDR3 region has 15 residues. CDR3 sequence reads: CSVGQLSRITDTQYF. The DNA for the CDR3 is TGCAGCGTTGGCCAGCTTTCCCGGATCACAGATACGCAGTATTTT.

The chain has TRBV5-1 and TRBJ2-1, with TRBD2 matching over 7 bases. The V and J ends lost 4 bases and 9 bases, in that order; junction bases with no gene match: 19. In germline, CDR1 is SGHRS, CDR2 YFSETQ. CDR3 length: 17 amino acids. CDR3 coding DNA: TGCGCCAGCAGCCCAATTGTGGGTAGCGGGTCAATCCTTGAGCAGTTCTTC. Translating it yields CASSPIVGSGSILEQFF.

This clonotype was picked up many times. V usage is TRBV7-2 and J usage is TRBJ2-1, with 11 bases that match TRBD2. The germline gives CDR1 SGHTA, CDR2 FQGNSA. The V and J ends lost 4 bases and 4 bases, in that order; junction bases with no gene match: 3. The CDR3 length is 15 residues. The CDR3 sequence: CASSYIAGGYNEQFF. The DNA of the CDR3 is TGTGCCAGCAGCTACATAGCGGGAGGGTACAATGAGCAGTTCTTC.

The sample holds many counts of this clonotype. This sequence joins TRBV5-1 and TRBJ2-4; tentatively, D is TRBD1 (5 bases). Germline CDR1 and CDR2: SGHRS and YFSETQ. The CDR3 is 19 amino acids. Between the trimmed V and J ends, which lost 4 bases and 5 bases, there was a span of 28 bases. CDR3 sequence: CASSPLTNQASRAQNIQYF. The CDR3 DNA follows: TGCGCCAGCAGCCCCCTAACCAACCAGGCGTCCAGGGCCCAAAACATTCAGTACTTC.

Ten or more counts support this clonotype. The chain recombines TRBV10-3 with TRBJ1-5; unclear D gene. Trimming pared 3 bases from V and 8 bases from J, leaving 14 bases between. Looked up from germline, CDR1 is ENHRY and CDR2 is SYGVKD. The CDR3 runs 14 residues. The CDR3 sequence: CAISDGPPLEPQHF. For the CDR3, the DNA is TGTGCCATCAGTGACGGTCCTCCCCTGGAGCCCCAGCATTTT.

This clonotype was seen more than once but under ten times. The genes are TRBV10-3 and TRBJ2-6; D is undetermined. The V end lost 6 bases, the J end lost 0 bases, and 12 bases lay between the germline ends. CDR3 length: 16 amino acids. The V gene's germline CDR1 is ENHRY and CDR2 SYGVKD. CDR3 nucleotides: TGTGCCATCAGACAGAGCCAGTACTCTGGGGCCAACGTCCTGACTTTC. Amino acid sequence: CAIRQSQYSGANVLTF.

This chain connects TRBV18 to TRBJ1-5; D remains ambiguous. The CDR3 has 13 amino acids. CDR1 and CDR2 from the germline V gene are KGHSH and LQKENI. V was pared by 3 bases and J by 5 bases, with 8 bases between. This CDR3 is CASSPGRDQPQHF. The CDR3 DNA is TGTGCCAGCTCACCCGGGCGGGATCAGCCCCAGCATTTT.

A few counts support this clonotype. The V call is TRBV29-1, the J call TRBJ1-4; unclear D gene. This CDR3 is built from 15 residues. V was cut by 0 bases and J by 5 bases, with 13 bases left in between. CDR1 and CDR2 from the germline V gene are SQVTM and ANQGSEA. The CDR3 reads CSVEEAGRENEKLFF. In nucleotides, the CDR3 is TGCAGCGTTGAAGAGGCTGGTCGGGAAAATGAAAAACTGTTTTTT. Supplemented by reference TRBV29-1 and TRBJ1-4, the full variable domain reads SAVISQKPSRDICQRGTSLTIQCQVDSQVTMMFWYRQQPGQSLTLIATANQGSEATYESGFVIDKFPISRPNLTFSTLTVSNMSPEDSSIYLCSVEEAGRENEKLFFGSGTQLSVL.

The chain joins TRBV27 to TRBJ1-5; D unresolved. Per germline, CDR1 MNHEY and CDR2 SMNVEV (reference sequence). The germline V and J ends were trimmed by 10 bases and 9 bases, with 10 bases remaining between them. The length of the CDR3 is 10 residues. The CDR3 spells CATTGGPQHF. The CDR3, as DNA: TGTGCCACCACGGGTGGGCCCCAGCATTTT.

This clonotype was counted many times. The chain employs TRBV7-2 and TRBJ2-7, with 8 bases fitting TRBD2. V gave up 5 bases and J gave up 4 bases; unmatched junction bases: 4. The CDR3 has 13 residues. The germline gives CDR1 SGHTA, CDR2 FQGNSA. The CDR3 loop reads CASSEAGAYEQYF. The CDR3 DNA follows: TGTGCCAGCAGCGAAGCGGGAGCGTACGAGCAGTACTTC. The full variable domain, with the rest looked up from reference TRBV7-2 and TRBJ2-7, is GAGVSQSPSNKVTEKGKDVELRCDPISGHTALYWYRQSLGQGLEFLIYFQGNSAPDKSGLPSDRFSAERTGGSVSTLTIQRTQQEDSAVYLCASSEAGAYEQYFGPGTRLTVT.

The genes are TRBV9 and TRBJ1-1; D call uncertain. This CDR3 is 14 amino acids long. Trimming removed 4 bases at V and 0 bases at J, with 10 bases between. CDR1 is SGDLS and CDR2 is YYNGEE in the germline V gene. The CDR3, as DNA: TGTGCCAGCAGCATAACACCGGTGAACACTGAAGCTTTCTTT. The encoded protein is CASSITPVNTEAFF.

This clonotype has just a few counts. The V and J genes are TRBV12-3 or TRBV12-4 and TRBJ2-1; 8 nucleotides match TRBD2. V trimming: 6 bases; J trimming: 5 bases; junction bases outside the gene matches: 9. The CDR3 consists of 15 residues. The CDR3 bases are TGTGCCAGCAGCCAACTACTAGCGGAAAACAATGAGCAGTTCTTC. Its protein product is CASSQLLAENNEQFF.

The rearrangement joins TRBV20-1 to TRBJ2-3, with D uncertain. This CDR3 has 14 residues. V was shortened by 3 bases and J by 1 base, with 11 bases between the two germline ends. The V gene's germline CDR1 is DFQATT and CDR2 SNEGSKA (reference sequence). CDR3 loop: CSASTTGRTDTQYF. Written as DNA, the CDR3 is TGCAGTGCTAGTACAACCGGGCGCACAGATACGCAGTATTTT.

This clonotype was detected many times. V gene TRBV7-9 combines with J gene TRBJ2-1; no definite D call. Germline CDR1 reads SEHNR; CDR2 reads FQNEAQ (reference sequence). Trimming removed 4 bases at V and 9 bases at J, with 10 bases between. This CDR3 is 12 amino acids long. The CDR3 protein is CASSSITGEQFF. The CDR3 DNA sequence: TGTGCCAGCAGCTCCATTACCGGTGAGCAGTTCTTC.

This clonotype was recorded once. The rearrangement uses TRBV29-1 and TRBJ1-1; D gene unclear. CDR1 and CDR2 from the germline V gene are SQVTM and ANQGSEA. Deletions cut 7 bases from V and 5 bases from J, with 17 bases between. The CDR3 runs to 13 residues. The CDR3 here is CSARVGIGTEAFF. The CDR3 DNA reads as TGCAGCGCCCGGGTGGGGATCGGTACTGAAGCTTTCTTT.

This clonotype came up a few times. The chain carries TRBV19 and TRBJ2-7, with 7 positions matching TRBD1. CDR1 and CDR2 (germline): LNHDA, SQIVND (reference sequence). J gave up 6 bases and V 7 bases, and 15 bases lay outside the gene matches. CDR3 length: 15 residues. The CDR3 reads CASIQGTALSPEQYF. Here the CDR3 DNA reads TGTGCCAGTATCCAAGGGACAGCACTTTCCCCCGAGCAGTACTTC.

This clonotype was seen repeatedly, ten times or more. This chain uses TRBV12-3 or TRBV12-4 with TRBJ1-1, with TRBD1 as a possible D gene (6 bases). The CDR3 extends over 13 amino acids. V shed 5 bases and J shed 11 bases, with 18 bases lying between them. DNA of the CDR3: TGTGCCAGCAGTCCACCGACGGGGGCATCGGCTTTCTTT. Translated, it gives CASSPPTGASAFF.

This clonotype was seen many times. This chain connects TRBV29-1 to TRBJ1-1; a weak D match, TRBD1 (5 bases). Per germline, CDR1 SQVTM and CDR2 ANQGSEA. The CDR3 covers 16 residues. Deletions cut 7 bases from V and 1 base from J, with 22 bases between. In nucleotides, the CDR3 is TGCAGCGCCCGGTCAGGGACGACGGGGACGAACACTGAAGCTTTCTTT. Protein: CSARSGTTGTNTEAFF. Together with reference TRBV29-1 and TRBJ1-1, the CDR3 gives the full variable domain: SAVISQKPSRDICQRGTSLTIQCQVDSQVTMMFWYRQQPGQSLTLIATANQGSEATYESGFVIDKFPISRPNLTFSTLTVSNMSPEDSSIYLCSARSGTTGTNTEAFFGQGTRLTVV.

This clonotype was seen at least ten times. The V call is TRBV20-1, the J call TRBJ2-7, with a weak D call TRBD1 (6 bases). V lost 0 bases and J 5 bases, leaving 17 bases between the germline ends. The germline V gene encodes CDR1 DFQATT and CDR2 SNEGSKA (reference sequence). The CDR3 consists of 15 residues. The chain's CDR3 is CSARDRVQGIHEQYF. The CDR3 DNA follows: TGCAGTGCTAGAGATCGGGTGCAGGGGATCCACGAGCAGTACTTC.

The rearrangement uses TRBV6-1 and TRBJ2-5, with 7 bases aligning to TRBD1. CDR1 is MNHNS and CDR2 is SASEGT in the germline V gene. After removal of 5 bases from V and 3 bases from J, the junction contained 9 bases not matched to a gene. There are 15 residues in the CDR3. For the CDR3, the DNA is TGTGCCAGCAGTCCGACAGGGAGTGCCGAAGAGACCCAGTACTTC. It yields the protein CASSPTGSAEETQYF.

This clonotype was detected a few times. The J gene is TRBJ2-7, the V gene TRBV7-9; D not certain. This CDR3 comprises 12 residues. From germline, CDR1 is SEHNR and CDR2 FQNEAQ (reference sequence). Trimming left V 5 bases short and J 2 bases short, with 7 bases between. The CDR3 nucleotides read TGTGCCAGCAGCGACCGCACCTACGAGCAGTACTTC. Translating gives CASSDRTYEQYF.

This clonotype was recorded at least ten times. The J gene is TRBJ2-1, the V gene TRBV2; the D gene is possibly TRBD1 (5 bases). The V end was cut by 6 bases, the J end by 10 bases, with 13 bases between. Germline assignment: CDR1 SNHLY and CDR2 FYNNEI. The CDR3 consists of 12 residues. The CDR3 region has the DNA TGTGCCAGCAGCCCAGGGTTTGGGGAGCAGTTCTTC. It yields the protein CASSPGFGEQFF.

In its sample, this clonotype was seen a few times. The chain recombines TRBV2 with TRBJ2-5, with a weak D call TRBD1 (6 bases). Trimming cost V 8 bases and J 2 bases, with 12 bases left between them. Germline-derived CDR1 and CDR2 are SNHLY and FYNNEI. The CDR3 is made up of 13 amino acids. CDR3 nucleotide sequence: TGTGCCAGCCGGGACAACCTACAAGAGACCCAGTACTTC. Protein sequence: CASRDNLQETQYF.

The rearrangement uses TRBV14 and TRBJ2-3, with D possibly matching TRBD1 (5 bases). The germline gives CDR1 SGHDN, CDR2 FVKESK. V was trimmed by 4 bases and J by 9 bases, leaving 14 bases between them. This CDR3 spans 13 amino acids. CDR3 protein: CASSPRVWGTQYF. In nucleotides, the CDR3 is TGTGCCAGCAGCCCAAGAGTTTGGGGCACGCAGTATTTT.

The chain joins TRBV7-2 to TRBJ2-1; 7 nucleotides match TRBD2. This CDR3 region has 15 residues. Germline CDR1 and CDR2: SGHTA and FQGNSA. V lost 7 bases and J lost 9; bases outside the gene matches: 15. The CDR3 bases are TGTGCCAGCAAAGCGGGGTCCTTAGAACCCGGTGAGCAGTTCTTC. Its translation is CASKAGSLEPGEQFF.

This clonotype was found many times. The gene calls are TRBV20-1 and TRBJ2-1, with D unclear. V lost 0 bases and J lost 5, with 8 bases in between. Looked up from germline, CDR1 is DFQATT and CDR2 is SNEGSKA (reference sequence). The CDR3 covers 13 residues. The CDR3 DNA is TGCAGTGCTAGAGATAACAACAACAATGAGCAGTTCTTC. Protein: CSARDNNNNEQFF.